The source of this T cell receptor beta chain is a study of post-analysis software for immune sequencing data (dated by TCRdb to the mid-2010s). Looking at the study overall: Disease courses on record covered relapsing-remitting, secondary progressive and progressive-relapsing multiple sclerosis, though some patients had no subtype annotation. Patient repertoires were compared against about a dozen previously published healthy control repertoires from donors aged about 6 to 25 years. A subset of samples was prepared in parallel using single-end sample barcoding, then pooled and co-amplified after Illumina adapter ligation. Here is what the overall study found, with its caveats: The control group was slightly older than the multiple sclerosis patient group. Multiple sclerosis patients had significantly lower normalized Chao1 diversity than controls, a result that suggests substantial peripheral T-cell clonal expansion. Roughly 5 TRBV segments, including TRBV5-6, TRBV5-1 and TRBV20-1, were significantly more frequent in patients than controls. Direct clustering with F measure revealed strong co-clustering of samples prepared in the same batch, which led to a batch-effect correction.

TCR beta repertoires were profiled from peripheral blood of about a dozen young patients with multiple sclerosis to demonstrate the VDJtools post-analysis software. The multiple sclerosis patients were children and adolescents ranging in age from about 6 to 17 years. There are 12 amino acids in the CDR3, from cysteine to phenylalanine inclusive. The kept DNA is CDR3 alone, 36 bases in frame from the first base. The junction carries 5 bases between V and J, which are trimmed by 2 bases and 6 bases respectively. This clonotype appeared a few times. Its antigen is still unknown. No much larger clone is present one base from it, and per-base qualities are unavailable. Libraries were constructed by PCR. The sequencing machine was an Illumina HiSeq 2500. To reduce PCR and sequencing biases, unique molecular identifiers were built into the TCR beta cDNA libraries. Every 1 to 10 million input T cells yielded about 500,000 cDNA molecules, meaning each molecule approximated one T cell. The patient libraries were prepared and sequenced using the same protocol as the earlier healthy control dataset. Within a given batch, samples were prepared together, multiplexed and sequenced on the same HiSeq lane. The original pipeline was this. Raw barcoded reads were processed with MIGEC, and single-read molecular identifier groups were discarded before consensus assembly and CDR3 extraction. Clonotype tables were post-analysed with VDJtools, normalizing diversity by down-sampling all datasets to the smallest sample size. Repertoire overlap clustering matched CDR3 amino acid but not nucleotide sequences to correct batch-related cross-sample contamination. Clones were called with MiXCR by TCRdb after fastp trimmed the public reads at Q25, and only in-frame beta chains were retained. Every distinct CDR3 protein forms one entry, paired with its most common genes and DNA. The V and J calls were not made by the authors but by TCRdb's processing. Here the sample has roughly 400,000 distinct CDR3 sequences; more than 30% occur a single time. The ten top clones hold 6.5% to 8% of the sample.

The TCR comes from a girl aged 2 to 10 with multiple sclerosis. The rearrangement combines TRBV12-3 or TRBV12-4 with TRBJ1-5; the D gene cannot be resolved reliably. Sequenced material: blood. CDR3 sequence: CASSLLGQPQHF. The DNA is TGTGCCAGCAGTTTATTGGGTCAGCCCCAGCATTTT.